The sequence of this TCR beta chain was determined in a study of early T cells in non-severe SARS-CoV-2 infection. About the research overall: Bulk RNA from unsorted whole blood was sequenced; chains were unpaired.

V was trimmed by 1 base and J by 1 base, leaving 5 bases between them. The germline gives CDR1 SGHRS, CDR2 YFSETQ. The CDR3 runs 13 residues. Study-wide results and caveats: The matching step, a VDJdb search, favored anti-spike CD8 responses and missed private and CD4 specificities.

One entry per CDR3 protein results from TCRdb running MiXCR on the 5' RACE reads. The sample holds about 100,000 distinct CDR3 sequences, 11% seen once. This clonotype was seen only a few times. Its antigen is unidentified. What was sequenced was whole blood. The receptor was isolated from an adult who was a healthcare worker with PCR-confirmed SARS-CoV-2 infection or an uninfected control (not recorded which). This rearrangement joins TRBV5-1 to TRBJ1-1; D unresolved. CDR3 amino acids: CASSLMPNTEAFF. The CDR3 DNA sequence: TGCGCCAGCAGCTTGATGCCGAACACTGAAGCTTTCTTT.